This TCR beta chain comes out of a study of OX40 agonist ivuxolimab in advanced cancers. This clone appeared a few times. Its antigen is currently unknown. Sequenced by immunoSEQ multiplex PCR; TCRdb stores in-frame clones only, minus some. The data show some 10,000 clones, around 89% seen once. Anyone with autoimmune disease history or systemic immunosuppression was excluded. Collection of blood occurred at baseline, at cycle 4 day 1, and at cycle 7 day 1. Study-level results: The specificity for antigen of the expanded peripheral T cells was not determined. Expanded clones were, on average, more numerous in CD8+ T cells than in CD4+.

The CDR3 spans 13 residues. Germline CDR1 MNHEY, CDR2 SMNVEV (reference sequence). The germline V and J ends were trimmed by 6 bases and 6 bases, with 14 bases remaining between them. This specimen consisted of CD4+ or CD8+ T cells sorted from blood, obtained in a trial of the OX40 agonist ivuxolimab. The chain combines TRBV27 with TRBJ1-1, with D uncertain. The receptor was isolated from an adult with an advanced solid tumor such as melanoma, head and neck, liver or kidney cancer. The CDR3 DNA reads as TGTGCCAGCAGCCCAGAGTTTGTCTCTGAAGCTTTCTTT. This translates into CASSPEFVSEAFF.